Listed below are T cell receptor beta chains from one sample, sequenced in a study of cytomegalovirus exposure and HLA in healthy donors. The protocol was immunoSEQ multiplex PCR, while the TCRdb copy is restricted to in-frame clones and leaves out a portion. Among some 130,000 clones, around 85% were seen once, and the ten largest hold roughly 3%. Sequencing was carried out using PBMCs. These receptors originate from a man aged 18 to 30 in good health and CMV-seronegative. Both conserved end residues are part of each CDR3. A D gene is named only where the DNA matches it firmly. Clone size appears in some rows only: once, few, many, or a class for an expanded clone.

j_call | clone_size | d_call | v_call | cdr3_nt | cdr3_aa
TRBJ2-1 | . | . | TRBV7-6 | TGTGCCAGCAGCTCCCTGGGAGGGGGGAATGAGCAGTTCTTC | CASSSLGGGNEQFF
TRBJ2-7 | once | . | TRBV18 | TGTGCCAGCTCACCAAGACAGGCAGGGGATTCGGGCGAGCAGTACTTC | CASSPRQAGDSGEQYF
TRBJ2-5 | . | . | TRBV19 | TGTGCCAGTAGTATCTCCGGAGATCAAGAGACCCAGTACTTC | CASSISGDQETQYF
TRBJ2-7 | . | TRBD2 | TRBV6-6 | TGTGCCAGCAGTTACCCCGAGCGGGGGGGATACGAGCAGTACTTC | CASSYPERGGYEQYF
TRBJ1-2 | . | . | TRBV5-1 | TGCGCCAGCACGTTAGAGGGAGCTAACTATGGCTACACCTTC | CASTLEGANYGYTF
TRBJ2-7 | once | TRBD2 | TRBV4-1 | TGCGCCAGCAGCCAAGTTTCCAGCGGGAGATACGAGCAGTACTTC | CASSQVSSGRYEQYF
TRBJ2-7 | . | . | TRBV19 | TGTGCCAGTAGTATAGAAGCAGGAACTGGCCCCTACGAGCAGTACTTC | CASSIEAGTGPYEQYF
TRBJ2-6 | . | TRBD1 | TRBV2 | TGTGCCAGCAGTGTTGGGACAGGGGCCTCTGGGGCCAACGTCCTGACTTTC | CASSVGTGASGANVLTF
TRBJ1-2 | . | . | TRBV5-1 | TGCGCCAGCAGCATACAGAGCTTCGAGAGAAGCTACACCTTC | CASSIQSFERSYTF
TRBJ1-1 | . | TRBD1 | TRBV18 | TGTGCCAGCTCACCGGGGACAGCTAGGAACACTGAAGCTTTCTTT | CASSPGTARNTEAFF
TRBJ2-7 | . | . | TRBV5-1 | TGCGCCAGCAGCTTGGAGTTATCCCCTAGCTCCTACGAGCAGTACTTC | CASSLELSPSSYEQYF
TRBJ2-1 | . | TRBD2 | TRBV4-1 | TGCGCCAGCAGCCATAAAAAGATAAGTGGGACTAGCGGGTACAATGAGCAGTTCTTC | CASSHKKISGTSGYNEQFF
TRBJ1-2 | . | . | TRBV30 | TGTGCCTGGAGTTGGACAGCAGTCGGCTATGGCTACACCTTC | CAWSWTAVGYGYTF
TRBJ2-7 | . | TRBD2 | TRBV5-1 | TGCGCCAGCAGCCCGGGACTAGCGGACCCCTACGAGCAGTACTTC | CASSPGLADPYEQYF
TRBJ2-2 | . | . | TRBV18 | TGTGCCAGCTCACCCTGGACAGATTTGAACACCGGGGAGCTGTTTTTT | CASSPWTDLNTGELFF
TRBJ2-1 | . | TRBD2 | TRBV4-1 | TGCGCCAGCAGCCAAGATGGTCTAGCGGTATCCTACAATGAGCAGTTCTTC | CASSQDGLAVSYNEQFF
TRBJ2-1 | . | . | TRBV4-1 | TGCGCCAGCAGCCAATCGCTAAACTCCTACAATGAGCAGTTCTTC | CASSQSLNSYNEQFF
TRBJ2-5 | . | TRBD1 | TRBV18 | TGTGCCAGCTCACTGACGGGACAGGGGGTCCAAGAGACCCAGTACTTC | CASSLTGQGVQETQYF
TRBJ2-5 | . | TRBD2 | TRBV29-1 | TGCAGCGGGGGGGGACTAGCTGAAGAGACCCAGTACTTC | CSGGGLAEETQYF
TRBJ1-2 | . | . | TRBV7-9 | TGTGCCAGCAGCTCGAGTTTGAGAGGTTATGGCTACACCTTC | CASSSSLRGYGYTF
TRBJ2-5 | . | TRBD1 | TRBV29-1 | TGCAGCGCACAAACAGGGGAGGAGACCCAGTACTTC | CSAQTGEETQYF
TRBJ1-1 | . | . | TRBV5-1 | TGCGCCAGCAGCTTGGAACCATCAGGGTTCAACACTGAAGCTTTCTTT | CASSLEPSGFNTEAFF
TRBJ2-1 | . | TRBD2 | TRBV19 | TGTGCCAGTCTCTCTACTAGCGGGAGTGGCAATGAGCAGTTCTTC | CASLSTSGSGNEQFF
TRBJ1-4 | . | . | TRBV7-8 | TGTGCCAGCAGCTTACGCGTAGACCCCAGGGGCGTCGATGAAAAACTGTTTTTT | CASSLRVDPRGVDEKLFF
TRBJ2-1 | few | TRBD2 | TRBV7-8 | TGTGCCAGCAGCTTTGGGGGAGGGCGCGATTCTAGCTCCTACAATGAGCAGTTCTTC | CASSFGGGRDSSSYNEQFF
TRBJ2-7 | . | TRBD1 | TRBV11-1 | TGTGCCAGCAGCGCCGGACAGGGGCGAAACTCCTACGAGCAGTACTTC | CASSAGQGRNSYEQYF
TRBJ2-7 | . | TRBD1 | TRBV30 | TGTGCCTGGACCCGGGACAGCCTAGACCACGAGCAGTACTTC | CAWTRDSLDHEQYF
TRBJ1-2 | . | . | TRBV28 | TGTGCCAGCAGTCCCCCCACAGTTAACTATGGCTACACCTTC | CASSPPTVNYGYTF
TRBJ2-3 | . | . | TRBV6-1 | TGTGCCAGCAGTCGAATGGTTGGCTCGGATACGCAGTATTTT | CASSRMVGSDTQYF
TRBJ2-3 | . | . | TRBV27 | TGTGCCAGCAGTTTCAGGGTAACAGATACGCAGTATTTT | CASSFRVTDTQYF
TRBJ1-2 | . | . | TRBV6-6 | TGTGCCAGCAGTTACGTAGTCCGATCTAACTATGGCTACACCTTC | CASSYVVRSNYGYTF
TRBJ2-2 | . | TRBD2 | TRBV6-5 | TGTGCCAGCAGTAGCGGGGGTCCCGGGGAGCTGTTTTTT | CASSSGGPGELFF
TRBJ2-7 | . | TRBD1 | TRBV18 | TGTGCCAGCTCACCACCAAGGACAGGAGCCTACGAGCAGTACTTC | CASSPPRTGAYEQYF
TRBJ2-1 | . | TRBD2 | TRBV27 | TGTGCCAGCAGTTTAACGGGACTAGCGGGGGGTCTAGGCTACAATGAGCAGTTCTTC | CASSLTGLAGGLGYNEQFF
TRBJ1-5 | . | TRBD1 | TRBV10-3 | TGTGCCATCAGTGAAGAACAGGGGGGGAATCAGCCCCAGCATTTT | CAISEEQGGNQPQHF
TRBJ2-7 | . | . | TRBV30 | TGTGCCTGGAGTTTCCATTCCTACGAGCAGTACTTC | CAWSFHSYEQYF
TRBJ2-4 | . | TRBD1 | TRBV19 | TGTGCCAGTAGTATGGGACAGGGGTGGGAAAACATTCAGTACTTC | CASSMGQGWENIQYF
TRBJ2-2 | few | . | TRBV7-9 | TGTGCCAGCAGCCTCCAGCCGGGAGCCTCAGCCGGGGAGCTGTTTTTT | CASSLQPGASAGELFF
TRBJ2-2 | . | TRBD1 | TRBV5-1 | TGCGCCAGCAGCTTGGTCCAGGGGGCAGCCGGGGAGCTGTTTTTT | CASSLVQGAAGELFF
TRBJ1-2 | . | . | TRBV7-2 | TGTGCCAGCAGCTTATTGGGGAGAGGAGGCTACACCTTC | CASSLLGRGGYTF
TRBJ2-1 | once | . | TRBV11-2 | TGTGCCAGCTCGGGACAAGGTTACAATGAGCAGTTCTTC | CASSGQGYNEQFF
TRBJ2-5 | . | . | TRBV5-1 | TGCGCCAGCAGCCCAGGGAACGAGGAGACCCAGTACTTC | CASSPGNEETQYF
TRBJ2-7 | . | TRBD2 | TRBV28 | TGTGCCAGCAGGTCTAGCGGGAGAGCGTACGAGCAGTACTTC | CASRSSGRAYEQYF
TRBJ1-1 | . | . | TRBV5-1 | TGCGCCAGCAGCTTGGTAGCATCTGAAGCTTTCTTT | CASSLVASEAFF
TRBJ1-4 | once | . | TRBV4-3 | TGCGCCAGCAGCCAAGATTACCCAGAAGCAACTAATGAAAAACTGTTTTTT | CASSQDYPEATNEKLFF
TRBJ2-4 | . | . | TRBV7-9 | TGTGCCAGCAGCTTTGGGCGGGGAAAAAACATTCAGTACTTC | CASSFGRGKNIQYF
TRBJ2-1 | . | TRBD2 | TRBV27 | TGTGCCAGCAGTCAACTAGCGGGCCTTGAGCAGTTCTTC | CASSQLAGLEQFF
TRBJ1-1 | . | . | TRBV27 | TGTGCCAGCAGTTTGGACAGCTTGAACACTGAAGCTTTCTTT | CASSLDSLNTEAFF
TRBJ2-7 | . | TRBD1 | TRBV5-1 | TGCGCCAGCAGCTTAGGGGGCTCACCTGGGACCGAAGGGGTAAAGTACTTC | CASSLGGSPGTEGVKYF
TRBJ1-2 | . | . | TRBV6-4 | TGTGCCAGCAGTGTCGAACCCCAGGGTGTCTATGGCTACACCTTC | CASSVEPQGVYGYTF
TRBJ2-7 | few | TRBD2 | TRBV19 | TGTGCCAGTAGTATAAGGGCTAGCGGGAGGAGCCACGAGCAGTACTTC | CASSIRASGRSHEQYF
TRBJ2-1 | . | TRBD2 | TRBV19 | TGTGCCAGTAGTGTACTGACTAGCGGGGGCCCTTACAATGAGCAGTTCTTC | CASSVLTSGGPYNEQFF
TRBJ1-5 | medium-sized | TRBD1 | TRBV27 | TGTGCCAGCAGTTTGACAGGGGGCGCGGGGCAGCCCCAGCATTTT | CASSLTGGAGQPQHF
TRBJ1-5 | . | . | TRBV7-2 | TGTGCCAGCAGCTTGTTACAGGGCCAGCCCCAGCATTTT | CASSLLQGQPQHF
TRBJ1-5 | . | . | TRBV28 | TGTGCCAGCAATAGCGGCCCCCGTCAGCCCCAGCATTTT | CASNSGPRQPQHF
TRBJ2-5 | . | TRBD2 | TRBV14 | TGTGCCAGCAGCTATCAGCGGGAGGGGAAAGAGACCCAGTACTTC | CASSYQREGKETQYF